Listed below are T cell receptor beta chains from one sample, sequenced in a study of blood T cell repertoires in COVID-19. The method was immunoSEQ multiplex PCR; TCRdb's version includes in-frame clones alone and lacks a portion of them. The data hold about 98,000 clones, with around 80% observed a single time. The specimen sequenced was peripheral blood. All receptors derive from a man older than 75 with acute or convalescent COVID-19. CDR3s include the opening cysteine and the closing phenylalanine or tryptophan. Fields, in order: CDR3 protein, V gene, clone size, CDR3 length, J gene. Expanded clones are given a class, and other clones once, few, many or no size at all.

CASSMNRNIQYF | TRBV19 | NA | 12 | TRBJ2-4
CASSSTGAHGAFF | TRBV5-1 | NA | 13 | TRBJ1-1
CASSPRDRGSNQPQHF | TRBV27 | NA | 16 | TRBJ1-5
CASSLGQGGRNSPLHF | TRBV5-1 | NA | 16 | TRBJ1-6
CATSSGQGARETQYF | TRBV15 | NA | 15 | TRBJ2-5
CASSPRWGAEAFF | TRBV7-2 | NA | 13 | TRBJ1-1
CASRMGTRNTGELFF | TRBV19 | NA | 15 | TRBJ2-2
CASSGQVNQPQHF | TRBV2 | few | 13 | TRBJ1-5
CASGSQGVDGYTF | TRBV9 | NA | 13 | TRBJ1-2
CASSSKYGQSNTEAFF | TRBV18 | NA | 16 | TRBJ1-1
CASRQGLGNEQYF | TRBV7-2 | NA | 13 | TRBJ2-7
CASSYSPTNRAITDTQYF | TRBV6-2/TRBV6-3 | once | 18 | TRBJ2-3
CASSLGQGGEQFF | TRBV18 | NA | 13 | TRBJ2-1
CASSLAEELINYGYTF | TRBV28 | NA | 16 | TRBJ1-2
CASSYDHSGANEQFF | TRBV7-9 | once | 15 | TRBJ2-1
CASSVIQSGNTIYF | TRBV2 | NA | 14 | TRBJ1-3
CASSSGSILNQPQHF | TRBV7-2 | NA | 15 | TRBJ1-5
CASSPLGVSETQYF | TRBV18 | NA | 14 | TRBJ2-5
CASSEPGLGIHEQYF | TRBV10-1 | NA | 15 | TRBJ2-7
CASSSSPAGGQETQYF | TRBV7-2 | NA | 16 | TRBJ2-5
CASSLSGGDNQPQHF | TRBV5-4 | NA | 15 | TRBJ1-5
CASSPQGKRAEAFF | TRBV19 | NA | 14 | TRBJ1-1
CASRTENEAFF | TRBV3-1/TRBV3-2 | few | 11 | TRBJ1-1
CSVPGLYEQYF | TRBV29-1 | NA | 11 | TRBJ2-7
CASSVRDRGGEKLFF | TRBV9 | NA | 15 | TRBJ1-4
CASRKGAGQPQHF | TRBV6-5 | NA | 13 | TRBJ1-5
CASSAGEGRTDTQYF | TRBV7-2 | NA | 15 | TRBJ2-3
CASSVEDRQNEKLFF | TRBV9 | NA | 15 | TRBJ1-4
CASSPGTGGYNSPLHF | TRBV5-5 | NA | 16 | TRBJ1-6
CASSLGQRWGYGYTF | TRBV7-2 | NA | 15 | TRBJ1-2
CASSYSDVLTF | TRBV6-6 | NA | 11 | TRBJ2-6
CASSLGIGSNSPLHF | TRBV7-2 | NA | 15 | TRBJ1-6
CASSSGTSRETQYF | TRBV5-4 | NA | 14 | TRBJ2-5
CASGKGLKTYEQYF | TRBV25-1 | many | 14 | TRBJ2-7
CASSPPPGGEKLFF | TRBV18 | NA | 14 | TRBJ1-4
CASSGGRTASSGANVLTF | TRBV2 | NA | 18 | TRBJ2-6
CASNGLAGGYNEQFF | TRBV19 | NA | 15 | TRBJ2-1
CASSKQSSGRGEQYF | TRBV19 | NA | 15 | TRBJ2-7
CASSNTGGTTYNEQFF | TRBV19 | NA | 16 | TRBJ2-1
CASSYGQHNSPLHF | TRBV6-2/TRBV6-3 | NA | 14 | TRBJ1-6
CAWSADPGNSPLHF | TRBV30 | few | 14 | TRBJ1-6
CSASTLAANTGELFF | TRBV20-1 | NA | 15 | TRBJ2-2
CASSEGVSGSPHEQYF | TRBV19 | NA | 16 | TRBJ2-7
CASSPAPTGNQPQHF | TRBV5-1 | NA | 15 | TRBJ1-5
CASSQGAGGYIYNEQFF | TRBV4-3 | NA | 17 | TRBJ2-1
CASRQGSNQPQHF | TRBV6-5 | few | 13 | TRBJ1-5
CASPARVTNFNSNQPQHF | TRBV21-1 | few | 18 | TRBJ1-5
CASSPRGQTINQPQHF | TRBV27 | NA | 16 | TRBJ1-5
CASSLGGLTNEKLFF | TRBV5-1 | NA | 15 | TRBJ1-4